One sample yielded the 32 T cell receptor beta chains listed below, sequenced in a study of cytomegalovirus exposure and HLA in healthy donors. 13 Jbeta primers and 60 Vbeta primers were used for the PCR. TCRdb keeps only in-frame clones here, not all; method: immunoSEQ multiplex PCR. The sample comprises about 110,000 clones, approximately 80% of which are singletons, and just under 3% rests with the top ten. Sequencing was performed on PBMCs. The receptors shown here come from a woman under 30 in good health and CMV-seropositive.

J is TRBJ2-5 and V is TRBV18; the match to TRBD2 covers 12 bases. Per germline, CDR1 KGHSH and CDR2 LQKENI. J was trimmed by 1 base and V by 0 bases; bases with no gene match: 6. This CDR3 comprises 18 residues. DNA of the CDR3: TGTGCCAGCTCACCACCGAGGACTAGCGGGGCAACCCAAGAGACCCAGTACTTC. This sequence encodes CASSPPRTSGATQETQYF.

This sequence joins TRBV5-1 and TRBJ2-7, with 7 nucleotides matching TRBD1. Germline values: CDR1 SGHRS, CDR2 YFSETQ. J lost 8 bases, V lost 4 bases, and 12 bases had no gene match. This CDR3 is 14 amino acids long. In DNA form, the CDR3 reads TGCGCCAGCAGCCCCCGGCGAGACAGGGACAAGCAGTACTTC. Protein sequence: CASSPRRDRDKQYF.

This chain uses TRBV11-2 with TRBJ2-1; TRBD1 is a possible D gene (6 bases). This CDR3 has 14 residues. CDR1 is SGHAT and CDR2 is FQNNGV in the germline V gene. The ends were cut back, 1 base at V and 5 bases at J, with 9 bases in the middle. The CDR3 nucleotides read TGTGCCAGCAGCTTAGCAGGGGCAGACAATGAGCAGTTCTTC. Its protein product is CASSLAGADNEQFF.

The chain joins TRBV6-1 to TRBJ2-7; D ambiguous. The CDR3 runs 12 residues. The V end was cut by 3 bases, the J end by 6 bases, with 9 bases between. The germline CDR1 and CDR2 sequences are MNHNS and SASEGT. DNA of the CDR3: TGTGCCAGCAGTGAGGTCAGATCCGAGCAGTACTTC. This codes for CASSEVRSEQYF.

V usage is TRBV23-1 and J usage is TRBJ1-3; D is ambiguous. TRBV23-1 carries the ORF label, with uncertain function. Trimming removed 0 bases from V and 0 bases from J, with 6 bases in between. This CDR3 has 15 amino acids. The CDR3 DNA is TGCGCCAGCAGTCAATCATCCAGCTCTGGAAACACCATATATTTT. This translates into CASSQSSSSGNTIYF.

V gene TRBV4-1 combines with J gene TRBJ1-2; a weak D match, TRBD1 (6 bases). V gave up 0 bases and J gave up 2 bases, with 13 bases separating them. Looked up from germline, CDR1 is MGHRA and CDR2 is YSYEKL. This CDR3 spans 16 amino acids. CDR3 nucleotide sequence: TGCGCCAGCAGCCAAGATCGTAACAGGGTAAACTATGGCTACACCTTC. This translates into CASSQDRNRVNYGYTF.

This chain links TRBV11-2 with TRBJ1-6; the D is unclear. Germline values: CDR1 SGHAT, CDR2 FQNNGV. The CDR3 is 11 residues long. V lost 4 bases to trimming and J lost 7 bases, with 2 bases between them. DNA for the CDR3: TGTGCCAGCAGCTCAAATTCACCCCTCCACTTT. It translates to CASSSNSPLHF. Full variable domain (missing parts from reference TRBV11-2 and TRBJ1-6): EAGVAQSPRYKIIEKRQSVAFWCNPISGHATLYWYQQILGQGPKLLIQFQNNGVVDDSQLPKDRFSAERLKGVDSTLKIQPAKLEDSAVYLCASSSNSPLHFGNGTRLTVT.

The CDR3 nucleotides are TGTGCCAGCAGCTCAAGGGCGGGCCCGTCGCCAGATACGCAGTATTTT. Translated: CASSSRAGPSPDTQYF. The V gene is TRBV5-4, the J gene TRBJ2-3, with a weak D call TRBD2 (5 bases). CDR1 is SGHNT, CDR2 YYREEE, per germline (reference sequence). V lost 3 bases, J lost 4 bases, and 18 bases lay in between. The CDR3 spans 16 residues.

This clone was seen a handful of times. This sequence joins TRBV5-1 and TRBJ2-7; 9 bases are shared with TRBD1. Per germline, CDR1 SGHRS and CDR2 YFSETQ. After removal of 5 bases from V and 5 bases from J, the junction contained 8 bases not matched to a gene. The CDR3 length is 14 residues. In DNA form, the CDR3 reads TGCGCCAGCAGACCGGGACAGGGTATCAACGAGCAGTACTTC. It encodes CASRPGQGINEQYF.

This rearrangement joins TRBV21-1 to TRBJ2-2; the table's D call of TRBD1 was not tested on the DNA. TRBV21-1 represents a pseudogene. This CDR3 is built from 15 residues. CDR3 DNA: TGTGCCAGCAGTGGGACAGGGAAGGACACCGGGGAGCTGTTTTTT. Its protein is CASSGTGKDTGELFF.

This clone was observed a few times. The V call is TRBV18, the J call TRBJ2-5; 7 bases align to TRBD1. Trimming cost V 6 bases and J 3 bases; bases outside gene matches: 1. The CDR3 is 12 amino acids. Germline CDR1 reads KGHSH; CDR2 reads LQKENI. The CDR3 bases are TGTGCCAGCTCGACAGGGAAAGAGACCCAGTACTTC. Protein: CASSTGKETQYF.

The chain is built from TRBV11-2 and TRBJ2-3, with 7 bases that match TRBD1. V was clipped by 5 bases and J by 10 bases; unmatched bases: 9. The germline CDR1 and CDR2 sequences are SGHAT and FQNNGV. The CDR3 spans 13 residues. The CDR3 is CASSPTGVRSQYF. The CDR3 coding sequence is TGTGCCAGCAGCCCTACAGGGGTCAGGTCGCAGTATTTT.

The J gene is TRBJ2-2, the V gene TRBV5-5; 11 bases match TRBD2. Germline assignment: CDR1 SGHKS and CDR2 YYEKEE (reference sequence). The CDR3 length is 17 residues. Trimming took 0 bases from V and 7 from J; bases not matched to a gene: 8. CDR3 region: CASSLAPSGRIGGELFF. CDR3 bases: TGTGCCAGCAGCTTGGCTCCTAGCGGGAGGATAGGCGGGGAGCTGTTTTTT.

J is TRBJ2-2 and V is TRBV29-1; maybe TRBD1 (5 bases). Germline lookup yields CDR1 SQVTM and CDR2 ANQGSEA. Trimming took off 5 bases at V and 1 base at J, with 8 bases between the two ends. CDR3 size: 13 residues. The CDR3 DNA sequence: TGCAGCGTTCTTAGGGGGAACACCGGGGAGCTGTTTTTT. It yields the protein CSVLRGNTGELFF.

The chain uses TRBV19 and TRBJ2-7, with a tentative D call TRBD1 (6 bases). Germline loops: CDR1 LNHDA, CDR2 SQIVND (reference sequence). Trimming removed 3 bases from V and 3 bases from J, with 12 bases in between. The CDR3 runs 14 residues. DNA of the CDR3: TGTGCCAGTAGTATGGGTGCCAGGGGCTACGAGCAGTACTTC. This gives the protein CASSMGARGYEQYF.

V gene TRBV11-2 combines with J gene TRBJ1-1; no firm D call. In germline, CDR1 is SGHAT, CDR2 FQNNGV. This CDR3 is built from 17 residues. With 7 bases removed from V and 5 bases from J, the gap between germline ends came to 26 bases. Written as DNA, the CDR3 is TGTGCCAGCAACCTGAAGCCGGTAGCCCGCCCGGGGACTGAAGCTTTCTTT. As protein: CASNLKPVARPGTEAFF.

The chain is built from TRBV11-1 and TRBJ1-1; no definite D call. V was pared by 0 bases and J by 4 bases, with 12 bases between. The CDR3 is 15 amino acids. Germline CDR1 reads SGHAT; CDR2 reads FQDESV (reference sequence). The CDR3 sequence is CASSLARRGSTEAFF. As DNA, the CDR3 is TGTGCCAGCAGCTTAGCTAGACGGGGTAGCACTGAAGCTTTCTTT. The whole variable domain, filled in from reference TRBV11-1 and TRBJ1-1, reads EAEVAQSPRYKITEKSQAVAFWCDPISGHATLYWYRQILGQGPELLVQFQDESVVDDSQLPKDRFSAERLKGVDSTLKIQPAELGDSAMYLCASSLARRGSTEAFFGQGTRLTVV.

This chain uses TRBV7-3 with TRBJ1-1; D gene unclear. The CDR3 spans 15 residues. Trimming shortened V by 1 base and J by 4 bases, and 13 bases separated the two germline ends. Germline lookup yields CDR1 SGHTA and CDR2 FQGTGA. CDR3 residues: CASSLKGGPSTEAFF. The CDR3 nucleotides read TGTGCCAGCAGCTTAAAAGGAGGCCCAAGCACTGAAGCTTTCTTT.

This clone was counted between two and nine times. V is TRBV5-4 and J is TRBJ2-1, with 7 positions matching TRBD1. This CDR3 contains 13 residues. With 4 bases clipped from V and 9 bases from J, the junction kept 7 bases outside the gene matches. Germline V CDR1 and CDR2: SGHNT, YYREEE (reference sequence). Here the CDR3 reads CASSARQGTEQFF. CDR3 bases: TGTGCCAGCAGCGCCAGACAGGGAACTGAGCAGTTCTTC.

The V call is TRBV4-1, the J call TRBJ2-7; D unresolved. Germline V gene lookup returns CDR1 MGHRA and CDR2 YSYEKL. The CDR3 totals 14 residues. Trimming cost V 1 base and J 5 bases, with 12 bases left between them. CDR3 nucleotides: TGCGCCAGCAGCCAAGGGTACAACCTTGACGAGCAGTACTTC. Residues: CASSQGYNLDEQYF.

The rearrangement links TRBV4-1 to TRBJ2-7; the D is unclear. The germline V gene has CDR1 MGHRA and CDR2 YSYEKL. The CDR3 loop spans 14 amino acids. Trimming shortened V by 1 base and J by 3 bases, and 10 bases separated the two germline ends. CDR3 sequence: CASSQGSVFYEQYF. The CDR3 DNA is TGCGCCAGCAGCCAAGGGTCGGTATTCTACGAGCAGTACTTC.

Of note for this clone: Additional DNA sequences in this sample encode the identical CDR3. This rearrangement joins TRBV4-1 to TRBJ2-7; 9 bases are shared with TRBD2. This CDR3 comprises 15 residues. V gave up 1 base and J gave up 4 bases; unmatched junction bases: 5. From germline, CDR1 is MGHRA and CDR2 YSYEKL. This CDR3 is CASSQGTSGRYEQYF. The CDR3 nucleotides read TGCGCCAGCAGCCAAGGAACTAGCGGGCGGTACGAGCAGTACTTC.

The gene calls are TRBV4-2 and TRBJ2-1; 7 nucleotides line up with TRBD2. CDR1 LGHNA and CDR2 YNFKEQ come from the germline V gene. This CDR3 has 15 residues. V lost 0 bases to trimming and J lost 7 bases; unmatched junction nucleotides: 6. For the CDR3, the DNA is TGTGCCAGCAGCCAAGATAGGGGCGGGAGAAATGAGCAGTTCTTC. This translates into CASSQDRGGRNEQFF.

In this sample, this clone turned up a few times. The chain joins TRBV5-1 to TRBJ1-1; D remains ambiguous. Germline loops: CDR1 SGHRS, CDR2 YFSETQ. V lost 3 bases and J 3 bases, leaving 12 bases between the germline ends. This CDR3 has 14 amino acids. The DNA for the CDR3 is TGCGCCAGCAGCTCTCTCATGAGGGACACTGAAGCTTTCTTT. Its protein is CASSSLMRDTEAFF. Looking up the rest from reference TRBV5-1 and TRBJ1-1 gives the full variable domain: KAGVTQTPRYLIKTRGQQVTLSCSPISGHRSVSWYQQTPGQGLQFLFEYFSETQRNKGNFPGRFSGRQFSNSRSEMNVSTLELGDSALYLCASSSLMRDTEAFFGQGTRLTVV.

V and J are TRBV7-8 and TRBJ2-1, with a possible D match to TRBD1 (5 bases). Germline V gene sequence: CDR1 SGHVS, CDR2 FQNEAQ. The ends were cut back, 5 bases at V and 5 bases at J, with 13 bases in the middle. CDR3 length: 14 residues. The CDR3 region is CASSPMWGDNEQFF. DNA of the CDR3: TGTGCCAGCAGCCCTATGTGGGGCGACAATGAGCAGTTCTTC. Full variable domain (rest looked up from reference TRBV7-8 and TRBJ2-1): GAGVSQSPRYKVAKRGQDVALRCDPISGHVSLFWYQQALGQGPEFLTYFQNEAQLDKSGLPSDRFFAERPEGSVSTLKIQRTQQEDSAVYLCASSPMWGDNEQFFGPGTRLTVL.

The CDR3 protein is CASSVTLAGDNEQFF. The DNA of the CDR3 is TGTGCCAGCAGCGTAACCCTAGCGGGAGACAATGAGCAGTTCTTC. The rearrangement links TRBV9 to TRBJ2-1; 10 nucleotides agree with TRBD2. V was pared by 1 base and J by 5 bases, with 3 bases of the junction left unmatched. This CDR3 has 15 residues. Germline lookup yields CDR1 SGDLS and CDR2 YYNGEE.

A few counts support this clone. The V gene is TRBV18, the J gene TRBJ2-3, with 9 bases lining up with TRBD1. Trimming cost V 4 bases and J 2 bases; bases outside gene matches: 4. This CDR3 is built from 15 residues. From germline, CDR1 is KGHSH and CDR2 LQKENI. CDR3 residues: CASSLRTGDTDTQYF. DNA of the CDR3: TGTGCCAGCTCACTTCGGACAGGGGACACAGATACGCAGTATTTT.

The chain links TRBV9 to TRBJ1-2; unclear D gene. Trimming removed 0 bases at V and 5 bases at J, with 14 bases between. The CDR3 contains 15 residues. CDR1 is SGDLS and CDR2 is YYNGEE in the germline V gene. CDR3: CASSVDREMGYGYTF. CDR3 in DNA: TGTGCCAGCAGCGTAGATCGGGAAATGGGTTATGGCTACACCTTC.

The chain links TRBV6-1 to TRBJ2-1, with D maybe TRBD2 (6 bases). The length of the CDR3 is 13 residues. Trimming pared 4 bases from V and 10 bases from J, leaving 14 bases between. Per the germline V gene, CDR1 is MNHNS and CDR2 is SASEGT. CDR3 nucleotides: TGTGCCAGCAGTGTCGGGACGGGACTCGAGCAGTTCTTC. This sequence encodes CASSVGTGLEQFF.

V gene TRBV6-1 combines with J gene TRBJ2-7; 10 nucleotides match TRBD1. Germline V lookup: CDR1 MNHNS, CDR2 SASEGT. V trimming: 4 bases; J trimming: 2 bases; junction bases outside the gene matches: 2. The CDR3 sequence is 14 residues long. CDR3 residues: CASSADRGAYEQYF. CDR3 DNA: TGTGCCAGCAGTGCGGACAGGGGGGCCTACGAGCAGTACTTC.

This chain connects TRBV19 to TRBJ2-7, with 7 bases identical to TRBD1. CDR1 is LNHDA and CDR2 is SQIVND in the germline V gene (reference sequence). The V and J ends lost 10 bases and 2 bases, in that order; junction bases with no gene match: 14. The CDR3 consists of 15 residues. CDR3 sequence reads: CATKQGSNLAYEQYF. The CDR3 DNA reads as TGTGCCACCAAACAGGGGTCAAACCTAGCCTACGAGCAGTACTTC.

V and J are TRBV27 and TRBJ2-3, with a tentative D call TRBD1 (6 bases). Deletions cut 6 bases from V and 11 bases from J, with 12 bases between. The germline gives CDR1 MNHEY, CDR2 SMNVEV (reference sequence). The CDR3 covers 11 residues. The CDR3 DNA follows: TGTGCCAGCAGCCGGGACATCATGCAGTATTTT. This sequence encodes CASSRDIMQYF.